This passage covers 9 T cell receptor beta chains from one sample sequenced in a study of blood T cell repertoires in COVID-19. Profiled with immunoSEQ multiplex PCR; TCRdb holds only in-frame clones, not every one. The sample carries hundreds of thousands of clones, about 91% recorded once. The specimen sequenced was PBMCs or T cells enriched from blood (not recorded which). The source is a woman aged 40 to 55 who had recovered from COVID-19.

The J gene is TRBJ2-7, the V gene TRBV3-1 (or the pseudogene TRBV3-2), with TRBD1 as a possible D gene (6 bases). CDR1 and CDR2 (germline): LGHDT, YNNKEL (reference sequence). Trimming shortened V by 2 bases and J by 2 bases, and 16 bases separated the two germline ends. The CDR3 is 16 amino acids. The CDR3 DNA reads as TGTGCCAGCAGCCAATGGCCAGGGACAAGGACCTACGAGCAGTACTTC. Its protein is CASSQWPGTRTYEQYF.

This CDR3 reads CASLPFQETQYF. CDR3 DNA sequence: TGTGCCAGCCTCCCGTTCCAAGAGACCCAGTACTTC. This rearrangement joins TRBV6-5 to TRBJ2-5; no reliable D call. Germline loops: CDR1 MNHEY, CDR2 SVGAGI. The ends were cut back, 8 bases at V and 1 base at J, with 8 bases in the middle. The length of the CDR3 is 12 residues.

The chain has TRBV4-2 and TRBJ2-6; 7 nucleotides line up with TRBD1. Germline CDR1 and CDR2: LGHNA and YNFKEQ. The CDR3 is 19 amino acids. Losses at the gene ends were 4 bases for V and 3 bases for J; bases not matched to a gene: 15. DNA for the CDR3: TGTGCCAGCAGCCGGAAGGGATGGCAGGGGGATAATGGGGCCAACGTCCTGACTTTC. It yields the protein CASSRKGWQGDNGANVLTF.

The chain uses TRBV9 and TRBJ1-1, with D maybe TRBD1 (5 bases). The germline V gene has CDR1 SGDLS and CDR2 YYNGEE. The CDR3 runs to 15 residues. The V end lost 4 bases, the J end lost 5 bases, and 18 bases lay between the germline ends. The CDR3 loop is CASSPLEGDSTEAFF. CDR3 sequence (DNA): TGTGCCAGCAGCCCTTTGGAAGGGGATTCGACTGAAGCTTTCTTT. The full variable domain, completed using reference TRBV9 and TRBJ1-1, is DSGVTQTPKHLITATGQRVTLRCSPRSGDLSVYWYQQSLDQGLQFLIQYYNGEERAKGNILERFSAQQFPDLHSELNLSSLELGDSALYFCASSPLEGDSTEAFFGQGTRLTVV.

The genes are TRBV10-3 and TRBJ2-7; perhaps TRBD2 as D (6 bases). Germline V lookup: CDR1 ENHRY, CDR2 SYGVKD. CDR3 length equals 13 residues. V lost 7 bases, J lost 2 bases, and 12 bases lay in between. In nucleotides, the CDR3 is TGTGCCATCATGGCTAGCGAAACCTACGAGCAGTACTTC. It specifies CAIMASETYEQYF.

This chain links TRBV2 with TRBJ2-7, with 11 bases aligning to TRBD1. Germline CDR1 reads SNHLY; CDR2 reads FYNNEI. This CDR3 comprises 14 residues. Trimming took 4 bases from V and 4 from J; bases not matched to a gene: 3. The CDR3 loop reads CASSGGTGGYEQYF. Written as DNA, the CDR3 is TGTGCCAGCAGTGGGGGGACAGGGGGGTACGAGCAGTACTTC.

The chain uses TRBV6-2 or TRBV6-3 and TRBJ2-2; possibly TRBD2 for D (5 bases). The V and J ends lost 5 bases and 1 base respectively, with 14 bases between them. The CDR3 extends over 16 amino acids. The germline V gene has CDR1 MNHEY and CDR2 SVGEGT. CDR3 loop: CASSKDSPMNTGELFF. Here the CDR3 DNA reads TGTGCCAGCAGTAAGGACTCCCCCATGAACACCGGGGAGCTGTTTTTT.

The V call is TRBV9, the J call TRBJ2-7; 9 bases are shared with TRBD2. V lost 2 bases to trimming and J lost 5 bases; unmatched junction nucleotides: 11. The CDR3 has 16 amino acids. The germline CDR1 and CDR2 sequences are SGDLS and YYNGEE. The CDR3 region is CASSVRGGGGEDEQYF. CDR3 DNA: TGTGCCAGCAGCGTCCGAGGAGGCGGGGGGGAAGACGAGCAGTACTTC.

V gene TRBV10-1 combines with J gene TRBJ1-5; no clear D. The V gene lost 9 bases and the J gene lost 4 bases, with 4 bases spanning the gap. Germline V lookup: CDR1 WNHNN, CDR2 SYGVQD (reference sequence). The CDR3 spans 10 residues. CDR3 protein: CARENQPQHF. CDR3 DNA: TGCGCCAGGGAGAATCAGCCCCAGCATTTT.